The present entry profiles one T cell receptor beta chain with its context. Its target is not known. The record originates from a study of T cells after yellow fever vaccination. TCRdb redid the calling of the 5' RACE reads with MiXCR, one entry per CDR3 protein. The repertoire includes some 390,000 distinct CDR3 sequences, roughly a sixth of them detected once, and about 18% sits in the top ten. Per the germline V gene, CDR1 is DFQATT and CDR2 is SNEGSKA (reference sequence). Trimming cost V 6 bases and J 4 bases; bases outside gene matches: 2. The length of the CDR3 is 12 residues. Notes on the study in general: Booster samples showed a return of most primary-vaccination clones (around 96% CD4, over 70% CD8). Only a small proportion of the clonotypes turned up in both the CD4 and the CD8 compartments, likely arising from convergent recombination.

The source material was PBMCs, sampled before the yellow fever booster vaccination. The chain has TRBV20-1 and TRBJ1-1; the match to TRBD1 covers 10 bases. This receptor was obtained from a man between 18 and 29 years old who received the YFV17D yellow fever vaccine. The chain's CDR3 is CSARDRGTEAFF. The CDR3 DNA reads as TGCAGTGCCCGGGACAGGGGCACTGAAGCTTTCTTT.